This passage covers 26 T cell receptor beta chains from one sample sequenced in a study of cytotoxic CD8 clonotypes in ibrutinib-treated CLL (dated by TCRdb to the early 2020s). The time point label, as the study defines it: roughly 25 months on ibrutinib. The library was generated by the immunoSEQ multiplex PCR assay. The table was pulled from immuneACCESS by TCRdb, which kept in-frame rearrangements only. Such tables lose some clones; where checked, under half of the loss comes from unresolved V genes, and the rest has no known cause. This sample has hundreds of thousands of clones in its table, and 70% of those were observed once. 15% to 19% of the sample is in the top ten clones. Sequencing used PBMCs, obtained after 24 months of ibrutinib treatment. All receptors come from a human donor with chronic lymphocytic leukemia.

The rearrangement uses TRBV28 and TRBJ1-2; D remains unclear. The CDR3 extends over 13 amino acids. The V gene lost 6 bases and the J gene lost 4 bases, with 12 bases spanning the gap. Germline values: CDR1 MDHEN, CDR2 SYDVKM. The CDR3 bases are TGTGCCAGCAGCCAAGGACGGAGCTATGGCTACACCTTC. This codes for CASSQGRSYGYTF.

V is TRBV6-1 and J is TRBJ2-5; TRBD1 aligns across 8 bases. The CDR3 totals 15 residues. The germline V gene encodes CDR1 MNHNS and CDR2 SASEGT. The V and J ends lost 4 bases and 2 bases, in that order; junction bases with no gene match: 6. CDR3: CASSGQGAKQETQYF. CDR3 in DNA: TGTGCCAGCAGTGGGCAGGGGGCGAAGCAAGAGACCCAGTACTTC.

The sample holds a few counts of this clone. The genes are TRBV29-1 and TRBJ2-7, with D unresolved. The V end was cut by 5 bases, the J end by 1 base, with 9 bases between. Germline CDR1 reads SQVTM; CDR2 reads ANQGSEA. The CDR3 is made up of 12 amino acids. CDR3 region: CSVSTVSYEQYF. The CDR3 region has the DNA TGCAGCGTTAGTACAGTTTCCTACGAGCAGTACTTC.

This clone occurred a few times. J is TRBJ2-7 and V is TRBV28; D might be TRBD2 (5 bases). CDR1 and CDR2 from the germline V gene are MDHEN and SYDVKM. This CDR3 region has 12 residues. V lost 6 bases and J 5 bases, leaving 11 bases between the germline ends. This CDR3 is CASSQRDHEQYF. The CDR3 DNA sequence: TGTGCCAGCAGCCAACGGGATCACGAGCAGTACTTC.

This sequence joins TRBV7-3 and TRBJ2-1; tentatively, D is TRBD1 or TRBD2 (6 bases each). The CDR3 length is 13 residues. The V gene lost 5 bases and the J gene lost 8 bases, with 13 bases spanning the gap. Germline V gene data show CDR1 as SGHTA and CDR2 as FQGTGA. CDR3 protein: CASSPGADYEQFF. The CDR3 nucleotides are TGTGCCAGCAGCCCGGGGGCAGACTATGAGCAGTTCTTC.

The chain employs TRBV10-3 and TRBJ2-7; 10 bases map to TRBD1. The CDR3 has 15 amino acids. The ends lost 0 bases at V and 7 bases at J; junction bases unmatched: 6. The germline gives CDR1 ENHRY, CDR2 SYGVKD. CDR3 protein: CAISESTTGGEEQYF. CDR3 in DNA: TGTGCCATCAGTGAGTCGACGACAGGGGGCGAGGAGCAGTACTTC.

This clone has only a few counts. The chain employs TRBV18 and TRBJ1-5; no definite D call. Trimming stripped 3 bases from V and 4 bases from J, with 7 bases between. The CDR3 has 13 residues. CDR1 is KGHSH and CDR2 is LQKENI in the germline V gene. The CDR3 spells CASSPADNQPQHF. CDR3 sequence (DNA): TGTGCCAGCTCACCGGCAGATAATCAGCCCCAGCATTTT.

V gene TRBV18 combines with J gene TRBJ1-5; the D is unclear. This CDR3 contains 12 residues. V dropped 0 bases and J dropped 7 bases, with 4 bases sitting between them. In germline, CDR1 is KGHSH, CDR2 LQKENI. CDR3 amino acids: CASSPPQQPQHF. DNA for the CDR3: TGTGCCAGCTCACCACCACAACAGCCCCAGCATTTT.

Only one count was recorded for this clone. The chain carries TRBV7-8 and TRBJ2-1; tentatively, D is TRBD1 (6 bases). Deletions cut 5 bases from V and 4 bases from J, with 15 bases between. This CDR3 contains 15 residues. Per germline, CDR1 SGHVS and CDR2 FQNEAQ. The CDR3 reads CASSPPRTVYNEQFF. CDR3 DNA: TGTGCCAGCAGCCCCCCCCGGACAGTATACAATGAGCAGTTCTTC.

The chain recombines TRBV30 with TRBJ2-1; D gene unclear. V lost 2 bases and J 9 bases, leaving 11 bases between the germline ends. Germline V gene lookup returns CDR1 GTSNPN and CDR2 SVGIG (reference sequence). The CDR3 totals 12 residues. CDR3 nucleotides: TGTGCCTGGAGTAAGTTGGCCGCTGAGCAGTTCTTC. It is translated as CAWSKLAAEQFF.

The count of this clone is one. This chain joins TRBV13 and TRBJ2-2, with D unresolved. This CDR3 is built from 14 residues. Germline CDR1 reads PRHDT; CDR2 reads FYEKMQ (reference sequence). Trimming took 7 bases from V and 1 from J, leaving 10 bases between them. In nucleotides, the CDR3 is TGTGCCAGCACTCGATACGGGAACACCGGGGAGCTGTTTTTT. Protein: CASTRYGNTGELFF.

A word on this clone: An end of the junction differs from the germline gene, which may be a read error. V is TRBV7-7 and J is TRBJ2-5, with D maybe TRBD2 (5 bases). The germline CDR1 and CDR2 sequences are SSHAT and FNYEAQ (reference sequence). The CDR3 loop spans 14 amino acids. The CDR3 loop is CASSLDGMSGTQYF. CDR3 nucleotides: TGTGCTAGCAGCTTAGACGGGATGTCCGGGACCCAGTACTTC.

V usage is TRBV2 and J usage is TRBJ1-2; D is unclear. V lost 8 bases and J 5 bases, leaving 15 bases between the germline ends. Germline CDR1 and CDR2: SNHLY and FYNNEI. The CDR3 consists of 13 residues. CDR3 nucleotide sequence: TGTGCCAGCCCCTCCATACGGTTATATGGCTACACCTTC. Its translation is CASPSIRLYGYTF.

CDR3 sequence: CASSYLGFKSDEQYF. Written as DNA, the CDR3 is TGTGCCAGCAGTTACTTAGGGTTCAAGTCGGACGAGCAGTACTTC. The rearrangement links TRBV6-5 to TRBJ2-7; D ambiguous. Germline assignment: CDR1 MNHEY and CDR2 SVGAGI. This CDR3 comprises 15 residues. Trimming took off 1 base at V and 5 bases at J, with 15 bases between the two ends.

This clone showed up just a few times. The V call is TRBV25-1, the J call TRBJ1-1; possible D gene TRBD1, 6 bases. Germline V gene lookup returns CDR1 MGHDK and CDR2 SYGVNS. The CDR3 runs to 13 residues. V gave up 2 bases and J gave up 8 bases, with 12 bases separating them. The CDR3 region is CASSELQGREAFF. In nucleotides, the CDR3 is TGTGCCAGCAGTGAACTTCAGGGGAGGGAAGCTTTCTTT.

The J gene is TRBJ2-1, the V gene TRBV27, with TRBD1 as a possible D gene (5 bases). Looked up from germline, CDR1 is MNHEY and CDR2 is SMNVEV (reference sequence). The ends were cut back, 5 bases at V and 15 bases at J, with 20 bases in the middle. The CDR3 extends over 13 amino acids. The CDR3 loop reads CASSPRVDNTRFF. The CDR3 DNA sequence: TGTGCCAGCAGTCCCAGGGTGGACAACACGCGGTTCTTC.

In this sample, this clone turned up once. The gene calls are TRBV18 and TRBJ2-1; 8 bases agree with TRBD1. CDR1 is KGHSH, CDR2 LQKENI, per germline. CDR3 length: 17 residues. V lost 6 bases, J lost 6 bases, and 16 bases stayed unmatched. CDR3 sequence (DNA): TGTGCCAGCTCTCTCATCCAAGCGGCAGGGGGCGGCAATGAGCAGTTCTTC. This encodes CASSLIQAAGGGNEQFF.

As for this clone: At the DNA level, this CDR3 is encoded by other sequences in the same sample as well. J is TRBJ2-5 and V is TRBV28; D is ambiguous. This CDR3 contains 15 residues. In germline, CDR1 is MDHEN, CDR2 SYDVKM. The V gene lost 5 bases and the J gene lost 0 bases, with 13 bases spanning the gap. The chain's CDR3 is CASSLPTQYQETQYF. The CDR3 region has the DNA TGTGCCAGCAGTCTCCCGACGCAGTACCAAGAGACCCAGTACTTC.

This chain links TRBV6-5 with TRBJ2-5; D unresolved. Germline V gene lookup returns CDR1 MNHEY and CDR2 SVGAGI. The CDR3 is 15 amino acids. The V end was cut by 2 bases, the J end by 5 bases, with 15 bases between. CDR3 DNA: TGTGCCAGCAGTTACCGCGGAAGTGTCCAGGAGACCCAGTACTTC. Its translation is CASSYRGSVQETQYF.

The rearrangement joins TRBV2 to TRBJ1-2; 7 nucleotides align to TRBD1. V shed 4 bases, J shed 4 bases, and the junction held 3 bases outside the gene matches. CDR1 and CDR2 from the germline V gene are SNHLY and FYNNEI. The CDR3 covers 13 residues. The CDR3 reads CASSGDSPYGYTF. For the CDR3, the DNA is TGTGCCAGCAGTGGGGACAGTCCCTATGGCTACACCTTC.

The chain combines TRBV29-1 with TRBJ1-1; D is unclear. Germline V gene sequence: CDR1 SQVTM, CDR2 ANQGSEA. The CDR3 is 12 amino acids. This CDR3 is CSAIMANTEAFF. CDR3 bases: TGCAGTGCCATCATGGCGAACACTGAAGCTTTCTTT.

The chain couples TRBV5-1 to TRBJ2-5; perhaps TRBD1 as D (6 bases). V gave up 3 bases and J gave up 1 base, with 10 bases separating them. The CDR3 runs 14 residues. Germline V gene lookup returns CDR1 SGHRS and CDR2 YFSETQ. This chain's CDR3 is CASSSGTLQETQYF. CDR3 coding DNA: TGCGCCAGCAGCTCCGGGACACTCCAAGAGACCCAGTACTTC.

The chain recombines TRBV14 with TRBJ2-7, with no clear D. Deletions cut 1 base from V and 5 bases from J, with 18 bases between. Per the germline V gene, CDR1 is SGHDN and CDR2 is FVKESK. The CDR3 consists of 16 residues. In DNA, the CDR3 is TGTGCCAGCAGCCAAGTCCTCCATCCGGACCCTAACGAGCAGTACTTC. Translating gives CASSQVLHPDPNEQYF.

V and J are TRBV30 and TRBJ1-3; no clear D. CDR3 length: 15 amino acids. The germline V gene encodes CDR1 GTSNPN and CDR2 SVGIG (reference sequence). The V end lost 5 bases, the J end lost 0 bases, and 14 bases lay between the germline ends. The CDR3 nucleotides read TGTGCCTGGGCTCTGGGCGCACGCTCTGGAAACACCATATATTTT. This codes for CAWALGARSGNTIYF.

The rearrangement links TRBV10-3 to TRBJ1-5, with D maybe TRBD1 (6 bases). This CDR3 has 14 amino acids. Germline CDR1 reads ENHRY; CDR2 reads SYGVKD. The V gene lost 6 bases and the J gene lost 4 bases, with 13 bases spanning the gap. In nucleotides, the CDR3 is TGTGCCATCAGCCCGAGGGGGGAGAATCAGCCCCAGCATTTT. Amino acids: CAISPRGENQPQHF.

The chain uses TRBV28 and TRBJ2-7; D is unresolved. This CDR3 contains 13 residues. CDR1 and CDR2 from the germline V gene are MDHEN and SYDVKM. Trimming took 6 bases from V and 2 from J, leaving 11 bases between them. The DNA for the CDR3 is TGTGCCAGCAGAAGCGACGGAACCTACGAGCAGTACTTC. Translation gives CASRSDGTYEQYF.